This T cell receptor (beta chain) was captured by sequencing in a study of blood T cell repertoires in COVID-19. Study as a whole: T cells, B-cell-depleted T cells, or PBMCs supplied cDNA or gDNA.

Assay used: immunoSEQ multiplex PCR; TCRdb lists only in-frame clones, some missing. The data contain some 39,000 clones, about 86% of them singletons. The CDR3 is 16 residues long. The source is a man aged 40-49 years with active COVID-19. The sample consisted of peripheral blood. The V and J genes are TRBV21-1 and TRBJ2-2; the table's D call TRBD1 went unverified against the DNA. TRBV21-1 is designated a pseudogene. CDR3 region: CASSKAGTGNTGELFF. For the CDR3, the DNA is TGTGCCAGCAGCAAAGCGGGGACAGGGAACACCGGGGAGCTGTTTTTT.